The present T cell receptor beta chain was sequenced within a study of neurological immune-mediated disorders. Study-wide findings and caveats: When the repertoires were grouped phylogenetically, those of 18 of the 34 multiple sclerosis patients came together in a single cluster of related CDR3 sequences, which points to a possible repertoire-level signature. Subjects shared no identical expanded-clone CDR3 amino acid sequences, suggesting private TCR-beta repertoires in all groups.

This clonotype appeared many times. Its antigen is undetermined. A 10-nucleotide random UMI tagged transcripts in template-switch 5'RACE cDNA synthesis. The authors obtained over 180 million TCR-beta sequences from 15-18 subjects per sequencing run. MiXCR was run by TCRdb on the 5' RACE reads, yielding one entry per CDR3 protein. The sample carries under 70,000 distinct CDR3 sequences, 5.2% recorded once. V lost 6 bases and J lost 9, with 18 bases in between. This CDR3 has 13 residues. Per germline, CDR1 SGHVS and CDR2 FQNEAQ. The receptor's source is a woman aged 25 to 39 with multiple sclerosis. Input material: PBMCs. This chain links TRBV7-8 with TRBJ2-7; a weak D match, TRBD2 (5 bases). CDR3 sequence reads: CASSTAPGVLQYF. CDR3 in DNA: TGTGCCAGCAGTACGGCGCCCGGGGTTTTGCAGTACTTC. Full variable domain (outside the CDR3, taken from reference TRBV7-8 and TRBJ2-7): GAGVSQSPRYKVAKRGQDVALRCDPISGHVSLFWYQQALGQGPEFLTYFQNEAQLDKSGLPSDRFFAERPEGSVSTLKIQRTQQEDSAVYLCASSTAPGVLQYFGPGTRLTVT.